This TCR beta chain was sequenced in a study of beta chain features in type 1 diabetes. Study conclusions and caveats: Reduced insertions and increased deletions marked VDJ junctions in type 1 diabetes patients. All four CD4+ subsets from Type 1 diabetes patients carried moderately but significantly shorter TCRB CDR3s. Cells with high TCR expression could be over-represented when cDNA is sequenced. PCR might favor shorter templates, but any such skew would affect patients and controls equally.

The V gene end was trimmed by 5 bases and the J gene end by 9 bases; junction bases not matched to a gene: 15. The CDR3 length is 15 residues. From germline, CDR1 is MNHEY and CDR2 SMNVEV (reference sequence). Every isolated RNA sample was fully reverse transcribed, so sequencing captured expressed TCRB transcripts. The data were produced by immunoSEQ multiplex PCR, yet TCRdb's version contains in-frame clones alone and is incomplete. The sample holds 200,000 to 300,000 clones, approximately 20% seen once. Concerning this clone: Its antigen is undetermined.

The sample consisted of naive CD4+ T cells from blood. The genes are TRBV27 and TRBJ1-2, with 7 bases fitting TRBD1. The receptor was isolated from a woman in her forties with type 1 diabetes. CDR3 region: CASSPTPGTAKSYTF. The DNA of the CDR3 is TGTGCCAGCAGTCCAACGCCCGGGACAGCGAAAAGCTACACCTTC.